Listed below are T cell receptor beta chains from one sample, sequenced in a study of Ad26.COV2.S vaccination and SARS-CoV-2 variants. Using immunoSEQ multiplex PCR, the repertoire was profiled, and TCRdb retains in-frame clones only, with some absent. Of fewer than 500,000 clones listed, nearly 90% are singletons. The sample was peripheral blood, taken in a trial of Ad26.COV2.S vaccine versus placebo. The receptors here all came from a person between 18 and 59 years old who received the Ad26.COV2.S COVID-19 vaccine or a placebo. Both conserved end residues are part of each CDR3. The D gene is left open where the match is weak. Expanded clones are given a class, and other clones once, few, many or no size at all.

CDR3 length | clone size | J gene | D gene | V gene | CDR3 DNA | CDR3 protein
16 | - | TRBJ1-1 | TRBD1 | TRBV9 | TGTGCCAGCAGCGCACAGGGGGCTTATTTAGACACTGAAGCTTTCTTT | CASSAQGAYLDTEAFF
15 | - | TRBJ2-5 | TRBD1 | TRBV6-1 | TGTGCCAGCAGTGAGGGGGACAGGGAACAAGAGACCCAGTACTTC | CASSEGDREQETQYF
14 | - | TRBJ2-1 | TRBD2 | TRBV11-3 | TGTGCCAGCAGCTTAAGCGGGAGCAACACTGAGCAGTTCTTC | CASSLSGSNTEQFF
15 | - | TRBJ2-3 | - | TRBV5-4 | TGTGCCAGCAGCTTGGGGTCTAGCAACGCAGATACGCAGTATTTT | CASSLGSSNADTQYF
12 | - | TRBJ2-7 | - | TRBV3-1/TRBV3-2 | TGTGCCAGCAGCCACAATTCGTTTGAGCAGTACTTC | CASSHNSFEQYF
15 | - | TRBJ2-3 | TRBD1 | TRBV5-4 | TGTGCCAGCATGGTAACAGGGGGCAGGACAGATACGCAGTATTTT | CASMVTGGRTDTQYF
15 | few | TRBJ2-7 | - | TRBV7-2 | TGTGCCAGCAGCGAACGATCGACAGGAGCCTACGAGCAGTACTTC | CASSERSTGAYEQYF
13 | - | TRBJ2-3 | - | TRBV18 | TGTGCCAGCTCCCCGGTTATCCCAGATACGCAGTATTTT | CASSPVIPDTQYF
15 | - | TRBJ1-4 | - | TRBV5-1 | TGCGCCAGCAACTTACGGGGACGGTATAATGAAAAACTGTTTTTT | CASNLRGRYNEKLFF
16 | - | TRBJ2-2 | - | TRBV5-1 | TGCGCCAGCAGTCCCCCGGGACGATCTAACACCGGGGAGCTGTTTTTT | CASSPPGRSNTGELFF
16 | few | TRBJ2-2 | - | TRBV5-1 | TGCGCCAGCAGCCCCCCCTCCCGGGGGAGCACCGGGGAGCTGTTTTTT | CASSPPSRGSTGELFF
14 | - | TRBJ1-5 | - | TRBV18 | TGTGCCAGCTCTCAAGGGGCAGGGGAACAGCCCCAGCATTTT | CASSQGAGEQPQHF
18 | - | TRBJ2-2 | - | TRBV19 | TGTGCCAGTATGGTTTCGGGTTGGCTAGCGCTGAACACCGGGGAGCTGTTTTTT | CASMVSGWLALNTGELFF
18 | once | TRBJ2-5 | TRBD2 | TRBV7-9 | TGTGCCAGCAGCCCCGGCCGGACTAGCGGGATATACCAAGAGACCCAGTACTTC | CASSPGRTSGIYQETQYF
13 | - | TRBJ1-3 | - | TRBV5-1 | TGCGCCAGCAGCTTAGCGGCTGGAAACACCATATATTTT | CASSLAAGNTIYF
16 | - | TRBJ2-2 | TRBD2 | TRBV27 | TGTGCCAGCAGTCCTCTCGGGAGCGGGGGCACCGGGGAGCTGTTTTTT | CASSPLGSGGTGELFF
15 | - | TRBJ1-1 | TRBD1 | TRBV11-2 | TGTGCCAGCAGCCCTATCCGACAGGGCCTCTCTGAAGCTTTCTTT | CASSPIRQGLSEAFF
15 | - | TRBJ2-1 | TRBD1 | TRBV6-5 | TGTGCCAGCAGTTACCAATGGACAGGGGTTAATGAGCAGTTCTTC | CASSYQWTGVNEQFF
15 | - | TRBJ1-4 | TRBD1 | TRBV29-1 | TGCAGCGTTGGGGGACAGGGGTTCACTAATGAAAAACTGTTTTTT | CSVGGQGFTNEKLFF
14 | - | TRBJ2-3 | - | TRBV5-4 | TGTGCCAGCAGCATGGCCGGAGGGCGAGGTACGCAGTATTTT | CASSMAGGRGTQYF
13 | - | TRBJ1-2 | TRBD1 | TRBV5-4 | TGTGCCAGCAGCTCCGGGACAGGTGAGGGCTACACCTTC | CASSSGTGEGYTF
15 | - | TRBJ1-4 | - | TRBV5-1 | TGCGCCAGCAGCTTGGGGGTCGGGTTAGCTGAAAAACTGTTTTTT | CASSLGVGLAEKLFF
16 | - | TRBJ1-2 | TRBD1 | TRBV3-1/TRBV3-2 | TGTGCCAGCAGCCAAGCCGGGACAGTGATCGGCTATGGCTACACCTTC | CASSQAGTVIGYGYTF
16 | - | TRBJ2-7 | TRBD1 | TRBV5-6 | TGTGCCAGCAGCTTAAGTGGGCAGGGGGCAGTCGGCGAGCAGTACTTC | CASSLSGQGAVGEQYF
16 | few | TRBJ2-7 | - | TRBV7-2 | TGTGCCAGCAATCGACTAATTCGGAAGTTCGGCTACGAGCAGTACTTC | CASNRLIRKFGYEQYF
11 | - | TRBJ1-5 | - | TRBV28 | TGTGCCAGCAAGGGGAGCCAGCCCCAGCATTTT | CASKGSQPQHF
19 | - | TRBJ1-3 | - | TRBV5-1 | TGCGCCAGCAGGCCCGGTAACCCTCCGCCGAACAGGTTCGGAAACACCATATATTTT | CASRPGNPPPNRFGNTIYF
15 | once | TRBJ2-1 | - | TRBV27 | TGTGCCAGCAGTCTCTTCGGACAGTCCTACAATGAGCAGTTCTTC | CASSLFGQSYNEQFF
15 | - | TRBJ2-3 | TRBD2 | TRBV9 | TGTGCCAGCAGCCCCCGGGAGGACAGCACAGATACGCAGTATTTT | CASSPREDSTDTQYF
14 | - | TRBJ1-1 | - | TRBV6-5 | TGTGCCAGTTGCGGGCAGGAATGGGACACTGAAGCTTTCTTT | CASCGQEWDTEAFF
15 | - | TRBJ1-1 | TRBD1 | TRBV18 | TGTGCCAGCTCACGGTGGACAGGGGAGAACACTGAAGCTTTCTTT | CASSRWTGENTEAFF
18 | - | TRBJ2-3 | - | TRBV4-2 | TGTGCCAGCAGCCAAGATCTCCGACCTGGCAGGGTGGTAGATACGCAGTATTTT | CASSQDLRPGRVVDTQYF
16 | - | TRBJ1-3 | - | TRBV19 | TGTGCCAGTACCCCCCGGCGGGGGAGCTCTGGAAACACCATATATTTT | CASTPRRGSSGNTIYF
16 | - | TRBJ1-6 | - | TRBV19 | TGTGCCAGTAGTATAAGGCAGAGCTCCTATAATTCACCCCTCCACTTT | CASSIRQSSYNSPLHF
15 | - | TRBJ2-7 | - | TRBV10-3 | TGTGCCATCAGTGACAGGGACACCGTCACCTACGAGCAGTACTTC | CAISDRDTVTYEQYF
18 | - | TRBJ2-6 | - | TRBV27 | TGTGCCAGCAGTTTTACCACCGGGCTCCGCTCTGGGGCCAACGTCCTGACTTTC | CASSFTTGLRSGANVLTF
13 | - | TRBJ2-3 | TRBD2 | TRBV15 | TGTGCCACCAGCAGGGGGGGGACAGATACGCAGTATTTT | CATSRGGTDTQYF
18 | few | TRBJ1-5 | - | TRBV28 | TGTGCCAGCAGTTTAGCCGATAGTGGTGTAAATAGCAATCAGCCCCAGCATTTT | CASSLADSGVNSNQPQHF
14 | - | TRBJ2-1 | - | TRBV7-2 | TGTGCCAGCAGCTTATCCTGGGGGAGGCATGAGCAGTTCTTC | CASSLSWGRHEQFF
13 | - | TRBJ2-5 | - | TRBV7-2 | TGTGCCAGCAGCTTAGACCGGTACGGGACCCAGTACTTC | CASSLDRYGTQYF
14 | - | TRBJ2-2 | - | TRBV7-2 | TGTGCCAGCAGCTTAGACTGGTCCACCGGGGAGCTGTTTTTT | CASSLDWSTGELFF
12 | - | TRBJ2-3 | - | TRBV2 | TGTGCCAGCAGCTTTACTTCAGATACGCAGTATTTT | CASSFTSDTQYF
14 | - | TRBJ1-2 | TRBD1 | TRBV9 | TGTGCCAGCAGTAAGACAGGGGCTGGATATGGCTACACCTTC | CASSKTGAGYGYTF
16 | - | TRBJ1-4 | - | TRBV19 | TGTGCCAGTAGTATGGATCTGGGGCAGGGATATGAAAAACTGTTTTTT | CASSMDLGQGYEKLFF
14 | - | TRBJ2-5 | - | TRBV19 | TGTGCCAGTAGTATAAGCCCCTCGAAAGAGACCCAGTACTTC | CASSISPSKETQYF
14 | - | TRBJ2-2 | - | TRBV5-6 | TGTGCCAGCAGCTTGCCCTCCCTCCCCGGGGAGCTGTTTTTT | CASSLPSLPGELFF
14 | - | TRBJ2-3 | TRBD1 | TRBV24-1 | TGTGCCACCAGTGACCCGACAGGGACAGATACGCAGTATTTT | CATSDPTGTDTQYF